The TCR beta chain under discussion was sequenced for a study of T cell responses to AZD1222 COVID-19 vaccine. Study conclusions and caveats: Repertoire sampling was restricted to post-peak T cell response timepoints. Of spike-specific TCRs, nearly half reportedly target regions left unmutated in variants. Receipt of two AZD1222 doses was followed by a rise in Spike-specific TCR breadth and depth. Donors in the cohort were predominantly white British and more often female, and clonal diversity was possibly underestimated.

The V and J ends lost 0 bases and 4 bases respectively, with 12 bases between them. CDR1 MNHEY and CDR2 SVGAGI come from the germline V gene. The CDR3 runs 15 residues. Profiled with immunoSEQ multiplex PCR; TCRdb holds only in-frame clones, not every one. The data show about 49,000 clones, around 80% seen once. This clone showed up just once. Antigen unknown. V usage is TRBV6-5 and J usage is TRBJ1-1; D is unclear. This sequence originates from an adult in good health. The sample in question was peripheral blood, obtained on day 0 of MenACWY control vaccination. The CDR3 nucleotides read TGTGCCAGCAGTTACTCGCCAAGACTTGGCACTGAAGCTTTCTTT. This codes for CASSYSPRLGTEAFF.